Presented here are 32 T cell receptor beta chains from one specimen sequenced in a study of blood T cells in healthy people across ages. Primed by a sample-barcoded 5' primer and a J-beta primer mix, a second PCR proceeded for roughly 7 to 12 cycles. TCRdb re-derived calls from the 5' RACE reads in MiXCR, one entry per CDR3 protein. The sample carries around 1.7 million distinct CDR3 sequences, over 25% recorded once. The sequenced material came from blood. All receptors come from a woman aged 25 to 45 in good health.

The V gene is TRBV10-3, the J gene TRBJ2-3, with D possibly being TRBD1 (5 bases). Between the trimmed V and J ends, which lost 3 bases and 4 bases, there was a span of 17 bases. CDR1 is ENHRY, CDR2 SYGVKD, per germline. The CDR3 totals 16 residues. As DNA, the CDR3 is TGTGCCATCAGTGACCGAGACAGATACCCCGCAGATACGCAGTATTTT. Translating gives CAISDRDRYPADTQYF.

This clonotype was counted a few times. The chain couples TRBV25-1 to TRBJ2-5, with 7 bases identical to TRBD1. The CDR3 has 15 amino acids. V lost 3 bases and J lost 5; bases outside the gene matches: 9. The germline V gene has CDR1 MGHDK and CDR2 SYGVNS. CDR3 coding DNA: TGTGCCAGCAGTGAGGCAGGGGGTCTTTGGGAGACCCAGTACTTC. Its translation: CASSEAGGLWETQYF.

The table lists this clonotype with a few counts. At one of its ends the junction is not consistent with the germline gene, which may arise from a read error. This chain connects TRBV27 to TRBJ2-7; TRBD1 agrees at 10 bases. CDR1 and CDR2 from the germline V gene are MNHEY and SMNVEV (reference sequence). The CDR3 extends over 15 amino acids. CDR3 loop: CAGSLKWTGGYEQYF. The CDR3 DNA reads as TGTGCCGGCAGTCTAAAATGGACAGGGGGCTACGAGCAGTACTTC.

This clonotype was detected many times. The rearrangement links TRBV9 to TRBJ1-2, with a tentative D call TRBD1 (6 bases). CDR1 is SGDLS and CDR2 is YYNGEE in the germline V gene. V was shortened by 4 bases and J by 4 bases, with 14 bases between the two germline ends. This CDR3 spans 14 amino acids. This CDR3 reads CASSPRGGSYGYTF. CDR3 nucleotide sequence: TGTGCCAGCAGCCCCAGAGGGGGATCCTATGGCTACACCTTC.

V gene TRBV28 combines with J gene TRBJ1-1, with a possible D match to TRBD1 (5 bases). Germline values: CDR1 MDHEN, CDR2 SYDVKM. The germline V and J ends were trimmed by 6 bases and 0 bases, with 14 bases remaining between them. The CDR3 is 15 residues long. The CDR3 bases are TGTGCCAGCAGATCCCCAGGGATAATGAACACTGAAGCTTTCTTT. This sequence encodes CASRSPGIMNTEAFF. Drawing the rest from reference TRBV28 and TRBJ1-1, the complete variable domain is DVKVTQSSRYLVKRTGEKVFLECVQDMDHENMFWYRQDPGLGLRLIYFSYDVKMKEKGDIPEGYSVSREKKERFSLILESASTNQTSMYLCASRSPGIMNTEAFFGQGTRLTVV.

The chain couples TRBV12-3 or TRBV12-4 to TRBJ1-2, with D tentatively TRBD1 (5 bases). Trimming stripped 5 bases from V and 6 bases from J, with 13 bases between. This CDR3 spans 13 amino acids. The CDR3 sequence is CASSKGAGHGYTF. As DNA, the CDR3 is TGTGCCAGCAGTAAAGGGGCAGGACATGGCTACACCTTC.

This clonotype was counted a few times. The V call is TRBV28, the J call TRBJ2-7, with a tentative D call TRBD1 (7 bases). CDR1 and CDR2 from the germline V gene are MDHEN and SYDVKM. V lost 4 bases to trimming and J lost 4 bases, with 14 bases between them. CDR3 length: 14 amino acids. CDR3 in DNA: TGTGCCAGCAGTTGGCCAGGGGGGATGTACGAGCAGTACTTC. This encodes CASSWPGGMYEQYF.

The J gene is TRBJ2-1, the V gene TRBV4-2; weak D call: TRBD2 (5 bases). CDR1 LGHNA and CDR2 YNFKEQ come from the germline V gene. V gave up 0 bases and J gave up 5 bases, with 11 bases separating them. The CDR3 runs to 15 residues. The CDR3 sequence is CASSQEGAENNEQFF. The CDR3 coding sequence is TGTGCCAGCAGCCAAGAAGGAGCGGAGAACAATGAGCAGTTCTTC.

Points on this clonotype: One end of the junction fails to match germline, which may point to a read error. The chain links TRBV12-3 or TRBV12-4 to TRBJ1-2; 7 bases are shared with TRBD1. The CDR3 extends over 14 amino acids. The CDR3 region is CAGSRTGGNYGYTF. Written as DNA, the CDR3 is TGTGCCGGCAGCAGGACAGGAGGGAACTATGGCTACACCTTC.

The chain recombines TRBV24-1 with TRBJ2-4, with D tentatively TRBD1 (6 bases). The J call is in doubt because the DNA end fits TRBJ2-7 better. The CDR3 runs to 14 residues. CDR1 and CDR2 from the germline V gene are KGHDR and SFDVKD. CDR3 DNA sequence: TGTGCCACCAGGGACACGCGCGGACAGTACGAGCAGTACTTC. Translating it yields CATRDTRGQYEQYF.

The chain is built from TRBV14 and TRBJ2-1; 9 positions agree with TRBD2. The DNA end favors TRBJ2-7, so the J call may be wrong. Germline loops: CDR1 SGHDN, CDR2 FVKESK. The CDR3 consists of 20 residues. The CDR3 sequence is CASSQVLFGLARGIDYEQYF. The CDR3 region has the DNA TGTGCCAGCAGCCAAGTTTTATTCGGACTAGCGAGAGGAATCGACTATGAGCAGTACTTC.

The V and J genes are TRBV24-1 and TRBJ2-3, with 10 bases matching TRBD2. Germline V gene sequence: CDR1 KGHDR, CDR2 SFDVKD. The CDR3 length is 17 residues. With 4 bases clipped from V and 1 base from J, the junction kept 7 bases outside the gene matches. The CDR3 DNA reads TGTGCCACCAGTGACCCTACCGGGACTAGCGGCACAGATACGCAGTATTTT. Translated: CATSDPTGTSGTDTQYF.

Only a few counts were recorded for this clonotype. This chain connects TRBV18 to TRBJ2-1; D may be TRBD2 (5 bases). CDR3 length equals 15 residues. V was trimmed by 5 bases and J by 0 bases, leaving 11 bases between them. In germline, CDR1 is KGHSH, CDR2 LQKENI. Here the CDR3 DNA reads TGTGCCAGCTCAACGTCAGAGGGCTCCTACAATGAGCAGTTCTTC. This gives the protein CASSTSEGSYNEQFF.

This clonotype was counted only a few times. The rearrangement links TRBV2 to TRBJ2-2; D not resolved. Per the germline V gene, CDR1 is SNHLY and CDR2 is FYNNEI. The CDR3 length is 15 residues. Trimming took 4 bases from V and 0 from J, leaving 9 bases between them. The CDR3 bases are TGTGCCAGCAGTGGAGGCAGAGCGAACACCGGGGAGCTGTTTTTT. Translation gives CASSGGRANTGELFF.

Concerning this clonotype itself: A single base separates this from a much larger clone, so it may be a read error. The V call is TRBV20-1, the J call TRBJ1-2; D may be TRBD1 (5 bases). CDR1 DFQATT and CDR2 SNEGSKA come from the germline V gene (reference sequence). V was shortened by 0 bases and J by 4 bases, with 15 bases between the two germline ends. This CDR3 has 15 residues. The CDR3 loop is CSARERDSGIYGYTF. CDR3 coding DNA: TGCAGTGCTAGAGAGCGAGACAGCGGGATCTATGGCTACACCTTC.

The chain is built from TRBV29-1 and TRBJ1-2; the D is unclear. CDR3 length: 19 amino acids. V shed 0 bases and J shed 0 bases, with 23 bases lying between them. Germline V CDR1 and CDR2: SQVTM, ANQGSEA. The CDR3 region is CSVEDLPGAPGTTNYGYTF. The CDR3 DNA follows: TGCAGCGTTGAAGACCTTCCGGGAGCTCCAGGCACTACTAACTATGGCTACACCTTC.

The rearrangement joins TRBV7-2 to TRBJ2-5; D is uncertain. CDR3 length: 11 residues. From germline, CDR1 is SGHTA and CDR2 FQGNSA. Trimming removed 11 bases at V and 1 base at J, with 8 bases between. CDR3 in amino acids: CASQLQETQYF. For the CDR3, the DNA is TGTGCCTCACAGCTCCAAGAGACCCAGTACTTC.

This clonotype has at least ten counts. V usage is TRBV12-3 or TRBV12-4 and J usage is TRBJ1-1; a possible D gene is TRBD1 (5 bases). The CDR3 spans 13 residues. V was cut by 3 bases and J by 9 bases, with 14 bases left in between. The CDR3 nucleotides read TGTGCCAGCAGTTTTCAGGGTTCGCGAAAAGCTTTCTTT. Encoded protein: CASSFQGSRKAFF.

In regard to this clonotype: A much larger clone differs by one base, so this may be a read error. The chain links TRBV4-3 to TRBJ2-1; D perhaps matches TRBD1 (5 bases). Germline CDR1 LGHNA, CDR2 YSLEER. Deletions cut 0 bases from V and 7 bases from J, with 13 bases between. The CDR3 runs to 15 residues. In DNA form, the CDR3 reads TGCGCCAGCAGCCAAGATTTCCAGGGTAGGAATGAGCAGTTCTTC. Protein: CASSQDFQGRNEQFF.

The gene calls are TRBV5-1 and TRBJ2-7, with 11 bases matching TRBD1. The CDR3 runs to 16 residues. Germline trimming cut 0 bases from V and 3 bases from J; bases unmatched to any gene: 5. The germline CDR1 and CDR2 sequences are SGHRS and YFSETQ. The CDR3 is CASSLGTGGLFYEQYF. The CDR3 DNA is TGCGCCAGCAGCTTGGGGACAGGGGGCCTGTTCTACGAGCAGTACTTC.

The sample holds many counts of this clonotype. This chain links TRBV20-1 with TRBJ2-7; D not resolved. Germline V gene lookup returns CDR1 DFQATT and CDR2 SNEGSKA (reference sequence). The CDR3 extends over 13 amino acids. This CDR3 reads CSAPSVESYEQYF. The CDR3 nucleotides read TGCAGCGCACCCTCGGTGGAGTCCTACGAGCAGTACTTC.

This clonotype was counted once. A much larger clone sits a single nucleotide away, making a read error possible. The chain recombines TRBV24-1 with TRBJ2-1; no clear D gene. CDR1 is KGHDR, CDR2 SFDVKD, per germline. This CDR3 region has 14 residues. The CDR3 DNA sequence: TGTGCCACCAGTGAGGATGCAGTGAACAATGGGCAGTTCTTC. This encodes CATSEDAVNNGQFF.

The DNA for the CDR3 is TGCAGTGCTACCCGACTAGCGGAAGACAATGAGCAGTTCTTC. Translating gives CSATRLAEDNEQFF. The rearrangement joins TRBV20-1 to TRBJ2-1, with 9 positions matching TRBD2. This CDR3 is 14 amino acids long. The V segment lost 4 bases and the J segment 5 bases; nucleotides outside the gene matches: 6. From germline, CDR1 is DFQATT and CDR2 SNEGSKA (reference sequence).

This clonotype was seen a handful of times. The rearrangement uses TRBV11-2 and TRBJ1-1; 8 positions agree with TRBD1. The germline CDR1 and CDR2 sequences are SGHAT and FQNNGV. This CDR3 has 13 amino acids. The ends lost 5 bases at V and 11 bases at J; junction bases unmatched: 10. The CDR3 coding sequence is TGTGCCAGCAGCCCCAGCAGGACAGGGCGGGCTTTCTTT. Its protein is CASSPSRTGRAFF.

This chain links TRBV7-2 with TRBJ1-3; no firm D call. The germline V gene encodes CDR1 SGHTA and CDR2 FQGNSA. CDR3 length equals 18 residues. Deletions cut 2 bases from V and 0 bases from J, with 17 bases between. DNA for the CDR3: TGTGCCAGCAGCTTACAGCCCACGTACACAATCTCTGGAAACACCATATATTTT. This translates into CASSLQPTYTISGNTIYF.

This clonotype was recorded many times. The rearrangement links TRBV6-2 or TRBV6-3 to TRBJ2-7; D not certain. This CDR3 contains 9 residues. V dropped 11 bases and J dropped 3 bases, with 5 bases sitting between them. From germline, CDR1 is MNHEY and CDR2 SVGEGT. CDR3 sequence (DNA): TGTGCCCTCCACTACGAGCAGTACTTC. This codes for CALHYEQYF.

Comments on this clonotype: Compared with germline, one end of the junction differs, possibly owing to a read error. The V gene is TRBV6-1, the J gene TRBJ2-5, with 9 bases matching TRBD2. The CDR3 length is 16 residues. Germline lookup yields CDR1 MNHNS and CDR2 SASEGT. The CDR3 sequence is CTSSEQPAGGQETQYF. The CDR3 DNA follows: TGTACCAGCAGTGAACAACCAGCGGGGGGCCAAGAGACCCAGTACTTC.

The chain has TRBV20-1 and TRBJ1-1; unclear D gene. The CDR3 has 14 residues. Germline loops: CDR1 DFQATT, CDR2 SNEGSKA (reference sequence). The CDR3 DNA sequence: TGCAGCTCAAGCCCTGTTACAGTGAACACTGAAGCTTTCTTT. It yields the protein CSSSPVTVNTEAFF.

In its sample, this clonotype was seen many times. This rearrangement joins TRBV4-1 to TRBJ1-2, with 9 nucleotides matching TRBD1. Germline V gene lookup returns CDR1 MGHRA and CDR2 YSYEKL. This CDR3 is 16 amino acids long. Trimming cost V 0 bases and J 3 bases; bases outside gene matches: 5. As DNA, the CDR3 is TGCGCCAGCAGCCAAGAAGGGGGACAGGGCGACTATGGCTACACCTTC. This codes for CASSQEGGQGDYGYTF.

The chain carries TRBV12-3 or TRBV12-4 and TRBJ1-1; 7 bases match TRBD1. V lost 1 base, J lost 3 bases, and 5 bases stayed unmatched. The CDR3 is 15 residues long. CDR3 region: CASSLGTGMDTEAFF. As DNA, the CDR3 is TGTGCCAGCAGTTTAGGGACAGGTATGGACACTGAAGCTTTCTTT.

This clonotype was found a few times. The V gene is TRBV2, the J gene TRBJ2-7, with a weak D call TRBD2 (6 bases). CDR3 length equals 11 residues. The ends were cut back, 8 bases at V and 1 base at J, with 6 bases in the middle. CDR1 and CDR2 (germline): SNHLY, FYNNEI. The CDR3 is CASGTSYEQYF. As DNA, the CDR3 is TGTGCCAGCGGGACTTCCTACGAGCAGTACTTC.

This clonotype occurred a few times. The V and J genes are TRBV7-9 and TRBJ1-4, with a tentative D call TRBD1 (5 bases). CDR3 size: 14 residues. Germline CDR1 reads SEHNR; CDR2 reads FQNEAQ (reference sequence). V lost 8 bases and J 5 bases, leaving 15 bases between the germline ends. The CDR3 region has the DNA TGTGCCAGCGTCCCACCAGGGATGAATGAAAAACTGTTTTTT. Its translation is CASVPPGMNEKLFF.